This TCR beta chain was recorded in a study of T cell responses to AZD1222 COVID-19 vaccine. Libraries were prepared by immunoSEQ multiplex PCR; TCRdb keeps only in-frame clonotypes and omits some of them. The repertoire consists of about 110,000 clones, with around 87% occurring once and the leading ten covering 4.4%. J lost 1 base, V lost 2 bases, and 11 bases had no gene match. Germline V gene data show CDR1 as SNHLY and CDR2 as FYNNEI. The CDR3 is made up of 18 amino acids. Sequenced material: peripheral blood, taken 28 days after the second AZD1222 dose. The receptor was isolated from an adult who received the AZD1222 COVID-19 vaccine. This chain joins TRBV2 and TRBJ1-5; 7 nucleotides agree with TRBD1. CDR3 amino acids: CASSEIWGQTNSNQPQHF. CDR3 DNA: TGTGCCAGCAGTGAAATTTGGGGACAGACTAACAGCAATCAGCCCCAGCATTTT.